These 15 T cell receptor beta chains share one sample of origin, sequenced in a study of spatial heterogeneity in lung cancer. No cognate antigen is known for these TCRs. Overall study results and limits: Tumor mutation counts were tracked by expanded intratumoral alpha and beta TCR counts.

TCRdb reprocessed the 5' RACE reads with MiXCR, giving one entry per CDR3 protein. The sample carries some 6,200 distinct CDR3 sequences, around an eighth recorded once. The time point denotes: sample taken at primary tumor resection. The specimen was lung tumor tissue, collected at surgery. These receptors were taken from a male donor with early-stage non-small cell lung cancer.

In its sample, this clonotype is medium-sized. The chain uses TRBV7-9 and TRBJ1-1; D remains unclear. V was shortened by 5 bases and J by 0 bases, with 22 bases between the two germline ends. Germline CDR1 reads SEHNR; CDR2 reads FQNEAQ (reference sequence). This CDR3 comprises 18 residues. CDR3 nucleotide sequence: TGTGCCAGCAGCCCTTACCTCACTTGGAAGCCGTTGAACACTGAAGCTTTCTTT. Its translation: CASSPYLTWKPLNTEAFF.

This chain uses TRBV27 with TRBJ2-5; D is tentatively TRBD1 or TRBD2 (6 bases each). V lost 8 bases and J 1 base, leaving 17 bases between the germline ends. The CDR3 loop spans 15 amino acids. Germline V lookup: CDR1 MNHEY, CDR2 SMNVEV (reference sequence). The CDR3 loop is CASRGWGAFQETQYF. As DNA, the CDR3 is TGTGCCAGCCGAGGATGGGGGGCATTCCAAGAGACCCAGTACTTC.

About this clonotype itself: One junction end disagrees with the germline gene, perhaps due to a read error. This chain links TRBV20-1 with TRBJ2-3; D perhaps matches TRBD1 (7 bases). The CDR3 spans 13 residues. In germline, CDR1 is DFQATT, CDR2 SNEGSKA (reference sequence). The chain's CDR3 is CSGGGAETETQYF. The DNA for the CDR3 is TGCAGCGGAGGGGGCGCGGAAACAGAAACGCAGTATTTT.

This clonotype ranks as medium-sized (0.01 to 0.1%). The CDR3 here is CASSSTGGNEKLFF. The DNA of the CDR3 is TGTGCCAGCAGCTCGACAGGGGGAAACGAAAAACTGTTTTTT. The chain joins TRBV5-4 to TRBJ1-4; 9 nucleotides match TRBD1. Germline CDR1 reads SGHNT; CDR2 reads YYREEE (reference sequence). With 3 bases clipped from V and 8 bases from J, the junction kept 5 bases outside the gene matches. The CDR3 loop spans 14 amino acids.

The chain carries TRBV29-1 and TRBJ2-2; D unclear. CDR1 is SQVTM and CDR2 is ANQGSEA in the germline V gene. This CDR3 is 12 amino acids long. Trimming shortened V by 6 bases and J by 4 bases, and 9 bases separated the two germline ends. The CDR3 nucleotides are TGCAGCGTAGCAACCCTCACCGGGGAGCTGTTTTTT. This encodes CSVATLTGELFF.

By frequency in the sample, this clonotype is medium-sized. CDR3 bases: TGTGCCAGCAGTCCCCATGGGGCCGGCCACACTGAAGCTTTCTTT. Its protein product is CASSPHGAGHTEAFF. The chain recombines TRBV6-2 or TRBV6-3 with TRBJ1-1, with D perhaps matching TRBD1 (5 bases). The CDR3 covers 15 residues. V was clipped by 5 bases and J by 3 bases, with 16 bases between them. Per germline, CDR1 MNHEY and CDR2 SVGEGT.

By share, this clonotype counts as medium-sized. The genes are TRBV4-2 and TRBJ2-3, with D unresolved. The CDR3 contains 17 residues. V was cut by 0 bases and J by 1 base, with 14 bases left in between. Germline lookup yields CDR1 LGHNA and CDR2 YNFKEQ. CDR3 in DNA: TGTGCCAGCAGCCAAGATATTCGCAGCGAACGCACAGATACGCAGTATTTT. It encodes CASSQDIRSERTDTQYF.

This clonotype was found many times. The J gene is TRBJ2-2, the V gene TRBV29-1, with 8 positions matching TRBD1. The trim removed 5 bases at V and 5 bases at J, leaving 7 bases unmatched. This CDR3 comprises 14 residues. Per germline, CDR1 SQVTM and CDR2 ANQGSEA. CDR3 residues: CSVFINRGTGELFF. The DNA of the CDR3 is TGCAGCGTTTTCATTAACAGGGGGACCGGGGAGCTGTTTTTT.

This clonotype counts as medium-sized. This sequence joins TRBV12-3 or TRBV12-4 and TRBJ1-2; no definite D call. The V gene lost 3 bases and the J gene lost 4 bases, with 9 bases spanning the gap. The CDR3 is made up of 13 amino acids. CDR3 residues: CASSFSPFYGYTF. The DNA of the CDR3 is TGTGCCAGCAGTTTCTCCCCGTTCTATGGCTACACCTTC.

Sample share makes this clonotype medium-sized (0.01 to 0.1%). J is TRBJ1-5 and V is TRBV29-1; 7 bases are a match to TRBD1. The V and J ends lost 6 bases and 1 base, in that order; junction bases with no gene match: 6. The length of the CDR3 is 14 residues. The germline V gene encodes CDR1 SQVTM and CDR2 ANQGSEA. The chain's CDR3 is CSVLTGTSNQPQHF. CDR3 nucleotides: TGCAGCGTACTGACAGGGACGAGCAATCAGCCCCAGCATTTT.

This clonotype was seen more than once but under ten times. V is TRBV30 and J is TRBJ1-1; no firm D call. The CDR3 length is 13 residues. Trimming pared 2 bases from V and 8 bases from J, leaving 15 bases between. The germline V gene has CDR1 GTSNPN and CDR2 SVGIG (reference sequence). The CDR3, as DNA: TGTGCCTGGAGTCCGGAAGGACCGACAGAAGCTTTCTTT. Its protein product is CAWSPEGPTEAFF.

This clonotype is medium-sized (0.01 to 0.1%) within its sample. The rearrangement joins TRBV6-6 to TRBJ1-2; the D is unclear. With 5 bases removed from V and 5 bases from J, the gap between germline ends came to 6 bases. This CDR3 is built from 11 residues. Germline lookup yields CDR1 MNHNY and CDR2 SVGAGI (reference sequence). The CDR3 protein is CASSPTYGYTF. CDR3 nucleotide sequence: TGTGCCAGCAGTCCCACTTATGGCTACACCTTC.

This clonotype has more than one count but fewer than ten. The chain couples TRBV20-1 to TRBJ1-1, with D tentatively TRBD1 (5 bases). Trimming shortened V by 4 bases and J by 0 bases, and 6 bases separated the two germline ends. The CDR3 has 12 residues. From germline, CDR1 is DFQATT and CDR2 SNEGSKA (reference sequence). The CDR3, as DNA: TGCAGTGCTACAGGGATGAACACTGAAGCTTTCTTT. This encodes CSATGMNTEAFF.

The rearrangement links TRBV12-3 or TRBV12-4 to TRBJ2-3, with D possibly being TRBD1 (6 bases). The CDR3 contains 15 residues. Trimming stripped 4 bases from V and 3 bases from J, with 14 bases between. CDR3 bases: TGTGCCAGCAGTTCGAGGGCAGGGGCGACAGATACGCAGTATTTT. As protein: CASSSRAGATDTQYF.

This clonotype was detected ten times or more. The chain links TRBV5-4 to TRBJ2-3; TRBD2 agrees at 7 bases. CDR3 length: 16 residues. CDR1 is SGHNT and CDR2 is YYREEE in the germline V gene (reference sequence). The V gene end was trimmed by 0 bases and the J gene end by 0 bases; junction bases not matched to a gene: 4. The CDR3, as DNA: TGTGCCAGCAGCTTGGGGGCGACTAGCAGCACAGATACGCAGTATTTT. Residues: CASSLGATSSTDTQYF. Together with reference TRBV5-4 and TRBJ2-3, the CDR3 gives the full variable domain: ETGVTQSPTHLIKTRGQQVTLRCSSQSGHNTVSWYQQALGQGPQFIFQYYREEENGRGNFPPRFSGLQFPNYSSELNVNALELDDSALYLCASSLGATSSTDTQYFGPGTRLTVL.